This T cell receptor (beta chain) originates from a study of T cell responses to AZD1222 COVID-19 vaccine. Only in-frame clones appear in the TCRdb table, and some are missing; sequencing was by immunoSEQ multiplex PCR. The repertoire holds tens of thousands of clones, with roughly 90% as singletons. Source: peripheral blood, taken on day 0 of AZD1222 vaccination. This TCR was recovered from an adult in good health.

The CDR3 nucleotides read TGCGCCAGCAGCCAAGACCGGGACAGGGATGGAAACACCATATATTTT. It codes for CASSQDRDRDGNTIYF. The chain combines TRBV4-1 with TRBJ1-3; 9 bases map to TRBD1. Trimming removed 0 bases from V and 3 bases from J; junction bases left unmatched: 3. Germline V gene sequence: CDR1 MGHRA, CDR2 YSYEKL. The CDR3 has 16 amino acids.